These 14 T cell receptor beta chains came from one sample sequenced in a study of T cell repertoires in cytomegalovirus infection. TCRdb reprocessed the reads via MiXCR and lists one record per CDR3 protein. The sample lists approximately 490,000 distinct CDR3 sequences, approximately 10% seen once, with approximately 10% in the top ten. The sequenced material came from PBMCs. The source of these receptors is a human donor in good health (CMV status not recorded). Some clones in this sample may be carry-over from other donors' samples.

This clonotype was counted between two and nine times. V and J are TRBV28 and TRBJ1-2; no firm D call. The CDR3 consists of 15 residues. Germline V gene lookup returns CDR1 MDHEN and CDR2 SYDVKM. V was trimmed by 7 bases and J by 3 bases, leaving 18 bases between them. CDR3 in DNA: TGTGCCAGCACCGATCCGAAACGGGTCGACTATGGCTACACCTTC. It codes for CASTDPKRVDYGYTF.

This clonotype was observed a handful of times. The chain joins TRBV5-6 to TRBJ1-5; D is perhaps TRBD1 (6 bases). Germline lookup yields CDR1 SGHDT and CDR2 YYEEEE. The V gene lost 2 bases and the J gene lost 7 bases, with 13 bases spanning the gap. The CDR3 runs to 14 residues. The CDR3 DNA is TGTGCCAGCAGCTTCGGACAGAGCGGGCAGCCCCAGCATTTT. This codes for CASSFGQSGQPQHF.

This clonotype was recorded many times. V gene TRBV7-9 combines with J gene TRBJ1-1, with D perhaps TRBD1 (5 bases). Germline lookup yields CDR1 SEHNR and CDR2 FQNEAQ (reference sequence). The CDR3 length is 14 residues. V was cut by 1 base and J by 11 bases, with 17 bases left in between. The DNA of the CDR3 is TGTGCCAGCAGCTTAGGGGGGTCTTCGTTTGCGGCTTTCTTT. The encoded protein is CASSLGGSSFAAFF.

There are a few counts of this clonotype. This chain links TRBV3-1 with TRBJ2-5, with D perhaps TRBD2 (5 bases). V lost 4 bases and J lost 5, with 11 bases in between. Germline CDR1 is LGHDT and CDR2 is YNNKEL (reference sequence). The CDR3 extends over 13 amino acids. The CDR3 is CASSPTILETQYF. The DNA of the CDR3 is TGTGCCAGCAGCCCGACTATTTTGGAGACCCAGTACTTC.

Ten or more counts support this clonotype. The gene calls are TRBV4-1 and TRBJ2-4; tentatively, D is TRBD1 or TRBD2 (5 bases each). The ends were cut back, 5 bases at V and 0 bases at J, with 20 bases in the middle. The CDR3 covers 18 residues. The germline gives CDR1 MGHRA, CDR2 YSYEKL. The CDR3: CASSAPGTNIRAKNIQYF. For the CDR3, the DNA is TGCGCCAGCAGCGCCCCCGGGACCAACATAAGAGCCAAAAACATTCAGTACTTC.

V gene TRBV7-9 combines with J gene TRBJ2-3; 8 nucleotides agree with TRBD2. The CDR3 sequence is 16 residues long. The germline CDR1 and CDR2 sequences are SEHNR and FQNEAQ (reference sequence). Trimming removed 4 bases from V and 4 bases from J; junction bases left unmatched: 10. Here the CDR3 reads CASSSRGAGVPDTQYF. The CDR3 nucleotides read TGTGCCAGCAGCTCCCGTGGAGCGGGAGTCCCAGATACGCAGTATTTT.

This clonotype appeared many times. The V gene is TRBV5-4, the J gene TRBJ2-3, with D possibly matching TRBD2 (6 bases). V lost 2 bases and J 3 bases, leaving 16 bases between the germline ends. Germline V gene data show CDR1 as SGHNT and CDR2 as YYREEE (reference sequence). This CDR3 spans 16 amino acids. The CDR3 spells CASSLGSGSSTDTQYF. The CDR3, as DNA: TGTGCCAGCAGCTTAGGGTCCGGGAGTAGTACAGATACGCAGTATTTT.

Only a few counts were recorded for this clonotype. The chain couples TRBV18 to TRBJ2-5; possibly TRBD1 or TRBD2 for D (5 bases each). The CDR3 covers 14 residues. The germline V and J ends were trimmed by 6 bases and 1 base, with 12 bases remaining between them. CDR1 KGHSH and CDR2 LQKENI come from the germline V gene. CDR3 in DNA: TGTGCCAGCTCGCAGCGGACATCCCAAGAGACCCAGTACTTC. Its protein is CASSQRTSQETQYF.

This clonotype was recorded at least ten times. The rearrangement links TRBV7-3 to TRBJ2-3, with D perhaps TRBD1 or TRBD2 (5 bases each). Trimming left V 5 bases short and J 1 base short, with 28 bases between. The germline V gene encodes CDR1 SGHTA and CDR2 FQGTGA. The CDR3 covers 20 residues. The CDR3 loop reads CASSPNGALAQFKGTDTQYF. In DNA, the CDR3 is TGTGCCAGCAGCCCCAACGGGGCTCTAGCACAATTCAAGGGCACAGATACGCAGTATTTT.

This clonotype was seen ten or more times. The genes are TRBV28 and TRBJ2-1; 7 bases are shared with TRBD1. Germline CDR1 MDHEN, CDR2 SYDVKM. J lost 4 bases, V lost 6 bases, and 6 bases had no gene match. This CDR3 region has 14 residues. CDR3 bases: TGTGCCAGCAGCCGGGACAGCGGATACAATGAGCAGTTCTTC. Translation: CASSRDSGYNEQFF.

This chain joins TRBV15 and TRBJ2-5, with unresolved D. Per germline, CDR1 LNHNV and CDR2 YYDKDF (reference sequence). Trimming removed 2 bases from V and 1 base from J, with 5 bases in between. The length of the CDR3 is 13 residues. CDR3 amino acids: CATSRPLQETQYF. The CDR3 region has the DNA TGTGCCACCAGCAGACCGCTCCAAGAGACCCAGTACTTC.

This clonotype has a count of ten or more. The chain employs TRBV19 and TRBJ2-2, with D perhaps matching TRBD1 or TRBD2 (6 bases each). Germline lookup yields CDR1 LNHDA and CDR2 SQIVND (reference sequence). This CDR3 is built from 14 residues. Trimming cost V 7 bases and J 5 bases, with 14 bases left between them. In DNA, the CDR3 is TGTGCCAGTAAATCCGGGGGCGGGACCGGGGAGCTGTTTTTT. It is translated as CASKSGGGTGELFF.

With respect to this clonotype: A much larger clone lies a single base off, so this may be a read error. This CDR3 is CANSLYSRGELFF. CDR3 in DNA: TGTGCCAACAGTTTGTATTCCCGGGGTGAGCTGTTTTTT. V gene TRBV12-3 or TRBV12-4 combines with J gene TRBJ2-2, with D perhaps TRBD2 (5 bases). This CDR3 comprises 13 residues.

This rearrangement joins TRBV19 to TRBJ1-5; D might be TRBD1 (5 bases). V gave up 4 bases and J gave up 7 bases, with 17 bases separating them. The germline V gene encodes CDR1 LNHDA and CDR2 SQIVND (reference sequence). The length of the CDR3 is 15 residues. CDR3 nucleotide sequence: TGTGCCAGTAGTACCCACTCCCAGGGTGGACAGCCCCAGCATTTT. This sequence encodes CASSTHSQGGQPQHF.